The sequence of this T cell receptor beta chain was determined in a study of cytomegalovirus exposure and HLA in healthy donors. Worth noting for this clone: Its cognate antigen is unknown.

Study conclusions and caveats: Reports indicate that TCR beta sequences accurately predicted the HLA-A and HLA-B alleles of most subjects. It was only CMV serostatus that was available as immune exposure information. Association of around 17,000 TCR beta sequences with HLA alleles was found at 0.05 false discovery rate in a later analysis. High specificity and sensitivity for cytomegalovirus status were reported for the classifier.

The length of the CDR3 is 14 residues. Per the germline V gene, CDR1 is MNHNS and CDR2 is SASEGT. V was trimmed by 6 bases and J by 3 bases, leaving 14 bases between them. The PCR was carried out with 60 Vbeta primers and 13 Jbeta primers. Only in-frame clones appear in the TCRdb table, and some are missing; sequencing was by immunoSEQ multiplex PCR. The data hold approximately 120,000 clones, with about 15% observed a single time. The sequenced sample consisted of PBMCs. This chain uses TRBV6-1 with TRBJ1-1; tentatively, D is TRBD1 (6 bases). This TCR derives from a female donor in good health and CMV-seropositive. DNA for the CDR3: TGTGCCAGCAGCGCGAAACAGGGAGACACTGAAGCTTTCTTT. It translates to CASSAKQGDTEAFF.